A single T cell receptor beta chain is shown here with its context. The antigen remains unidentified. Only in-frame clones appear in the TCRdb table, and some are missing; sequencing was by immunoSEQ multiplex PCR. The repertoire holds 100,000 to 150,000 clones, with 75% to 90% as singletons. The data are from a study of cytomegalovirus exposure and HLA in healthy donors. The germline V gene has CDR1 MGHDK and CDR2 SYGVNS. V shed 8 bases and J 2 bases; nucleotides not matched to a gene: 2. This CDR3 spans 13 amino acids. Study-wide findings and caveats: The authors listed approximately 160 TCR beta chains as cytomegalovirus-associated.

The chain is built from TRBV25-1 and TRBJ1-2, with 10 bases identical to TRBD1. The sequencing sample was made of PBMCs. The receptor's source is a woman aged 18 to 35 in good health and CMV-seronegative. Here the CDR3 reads CASSDRGNYGYTF. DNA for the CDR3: TGTGCCAGCTCGGACAGGGGGAACTATGGCTACACCTTC.